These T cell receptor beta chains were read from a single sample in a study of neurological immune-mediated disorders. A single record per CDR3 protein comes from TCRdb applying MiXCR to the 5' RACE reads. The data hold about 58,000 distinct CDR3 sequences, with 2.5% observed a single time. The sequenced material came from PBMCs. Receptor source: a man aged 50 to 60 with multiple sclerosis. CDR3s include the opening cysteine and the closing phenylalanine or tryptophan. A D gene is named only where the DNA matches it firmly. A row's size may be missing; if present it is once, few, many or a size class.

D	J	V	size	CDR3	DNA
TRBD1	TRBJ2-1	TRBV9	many	CASSLDRVQFF	TGTGCCAGCAGCCTCGACAGGGTTCAGTTCTTC
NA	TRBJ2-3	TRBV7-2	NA	CASSQVGPGTQYF	TGTGCCAGCAGCCAGGTTGGGCCCGGTACGCAGTATTTT
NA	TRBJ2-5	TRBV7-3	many	CASSLTGTQETQYF	TGTGCCAGCAGCTTAACAGGGACTCAAGAGACCCAGTACTTC
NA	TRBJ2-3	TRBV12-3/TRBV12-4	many	CASSFRGGGDTQYF	TGTGCCAGCAGTTTTCGAGGGGGGGGAGATACGCAGTATTTT
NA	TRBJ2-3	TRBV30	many	CAWSQGGLDYTDTQYF	TGTGCCTGGAGTCAGGGGGGACTAGATTACACAGATACGCAGTATTTT
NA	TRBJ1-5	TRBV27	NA	CASSSQGVGQPQHF	TGTGCCAGCAGTTCACAGGGTGTGGGACAGCCCCAGCATTTT
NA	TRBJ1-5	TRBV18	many	CASSLTDSNQPQHF	TGTGCCAGCTCACTGACAGATAGCAATCAGCCCCAGCATTTT
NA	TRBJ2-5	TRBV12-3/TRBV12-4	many	CASRNPGGETQYF	TGTGCCAGCAGAAACCCGGGCGGTGAGACCCAGTACTTC
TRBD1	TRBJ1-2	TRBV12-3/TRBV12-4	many	CASSFGTVEGYTF	TGTGCCAGCAGTTTTGGGACAGTTGAAGGCTACACCTTC
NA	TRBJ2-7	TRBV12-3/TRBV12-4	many	CASSPDSSYEQYF	TGTGCCAGCAGCCCGGACAGCTCCTACGAGCAGTACTTC
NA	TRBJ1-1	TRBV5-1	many	CASSLGQGQHVTEAFF	TGCGCCAGCAGCTTGGGGCAGGGTCAACATGTCACTGAAGCTTTCTTT
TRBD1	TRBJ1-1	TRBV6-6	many	CASSPQGARAEAFF	TGTGCCAGCAGTCCACAGGGGGCACGGGCTGAAGCTTTCTTT
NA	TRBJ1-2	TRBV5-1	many	CASSLGQGKGYTF	TGCGCCAGCAGCTTGGGGCAGGGGAAGGGCTACACCTTC
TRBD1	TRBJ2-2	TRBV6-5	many	CASSFSRQGASTGELFF	TGTGCCAGCAGTTTTTCCCGACAGGGGGCGTCGACCGGGGAGCTGTTTTTT
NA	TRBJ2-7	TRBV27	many	CASSSGLLGAEQYF	TGTGCCAGCAGTTCGGGTCTTTTGGGGGCCGAGCAGTACTTC
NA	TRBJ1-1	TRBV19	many	CASSTEFEAFF	TGTGCCAGTAGTACAGAATTTGAAGCTTTCTTT
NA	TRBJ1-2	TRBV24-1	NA	CATRGGSGGYTF	TGTGCCACCAGGGGCGGCTCTGGAGGCTACACCTTC